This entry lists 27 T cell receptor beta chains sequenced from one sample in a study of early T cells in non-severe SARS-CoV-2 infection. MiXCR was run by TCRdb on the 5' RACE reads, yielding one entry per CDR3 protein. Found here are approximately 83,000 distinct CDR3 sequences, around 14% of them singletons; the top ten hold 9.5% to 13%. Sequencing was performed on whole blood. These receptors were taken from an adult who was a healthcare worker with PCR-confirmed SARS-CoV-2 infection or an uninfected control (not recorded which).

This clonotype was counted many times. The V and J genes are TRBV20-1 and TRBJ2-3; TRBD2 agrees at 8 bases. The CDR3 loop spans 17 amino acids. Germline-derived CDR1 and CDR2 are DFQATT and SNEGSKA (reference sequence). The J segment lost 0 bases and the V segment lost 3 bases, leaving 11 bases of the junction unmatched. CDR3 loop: CSARSSGRLISTDTQYF. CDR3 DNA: TGCAGTGCTAGGAGCAGCGGGAGACTTATAAGCACAGATACGCAGTATTTT.

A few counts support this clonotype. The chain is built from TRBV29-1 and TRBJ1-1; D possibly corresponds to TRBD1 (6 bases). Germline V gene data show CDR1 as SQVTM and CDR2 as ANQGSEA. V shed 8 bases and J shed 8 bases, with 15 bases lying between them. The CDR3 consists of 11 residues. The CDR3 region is CSLGEGEEAFF. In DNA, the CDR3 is TGCAGCCTGGGAGAGGGGGAGGAAGCTTTCTTT.

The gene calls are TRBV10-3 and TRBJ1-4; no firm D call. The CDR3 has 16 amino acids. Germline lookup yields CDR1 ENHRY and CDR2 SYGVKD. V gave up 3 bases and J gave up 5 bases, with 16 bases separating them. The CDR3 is CAISDRGVTGNEKLFF. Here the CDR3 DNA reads TGTGCCATCAGTGACCGTGGGGTGACGGGGAATGAAAAACTGTTTTTT.

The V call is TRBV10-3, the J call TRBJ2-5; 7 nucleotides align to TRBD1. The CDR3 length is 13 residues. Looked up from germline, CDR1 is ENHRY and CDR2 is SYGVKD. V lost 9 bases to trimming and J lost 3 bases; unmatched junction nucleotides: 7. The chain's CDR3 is CAIMGQSEETQYF. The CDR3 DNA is TGTGCCATAATGGGACAGTCGGAAGAGACCCAGTACTTC.

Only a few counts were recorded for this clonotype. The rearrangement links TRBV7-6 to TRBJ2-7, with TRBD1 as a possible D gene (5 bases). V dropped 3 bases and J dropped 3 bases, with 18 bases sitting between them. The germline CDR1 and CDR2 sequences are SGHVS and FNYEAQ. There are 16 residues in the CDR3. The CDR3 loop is CASSFHSGLMFYEQYF. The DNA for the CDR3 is TGTGCCAGCAGCTTCCATTCAGGGCTGATGTTCTACGAGCAGTACTTC.

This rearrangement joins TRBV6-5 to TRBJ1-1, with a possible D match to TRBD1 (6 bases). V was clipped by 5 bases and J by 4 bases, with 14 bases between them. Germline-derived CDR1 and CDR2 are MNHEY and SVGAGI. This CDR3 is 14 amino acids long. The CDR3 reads CASSSQGGATEAFF. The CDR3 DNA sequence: TGTGCCAGCAGTAGCCAAGGGGGGGCCACTGAAGCTTTCTTT.

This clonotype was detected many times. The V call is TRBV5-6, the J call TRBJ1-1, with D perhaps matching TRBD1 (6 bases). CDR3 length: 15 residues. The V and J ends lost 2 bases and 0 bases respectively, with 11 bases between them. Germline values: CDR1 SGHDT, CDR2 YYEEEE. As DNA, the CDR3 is TGTGCCAGCAGCTTCCCACAGGGCATGAACACTGAAGCTTTCTTT. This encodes CASSFPQGMNTEAFF.

In nucleotides, the CDR3 is TGCAGTGCTAGTTTCCCCAAGATGGGGAGCGGCACAGATACGCAGTATTTT. This codes for CSASFPKMGSGTDTQYF. The genes are TRBV20-1 and TRBJ2-3; tentatively, D is TRBD2 (5 bases). In germline, CDR1 is DFQATT, CDR2 SNEGSKA (reference sequence). The CDR3 is made up of 17 amino acids. Deletions cut 3 bases from V and 1 base from J, with 20 bases between.

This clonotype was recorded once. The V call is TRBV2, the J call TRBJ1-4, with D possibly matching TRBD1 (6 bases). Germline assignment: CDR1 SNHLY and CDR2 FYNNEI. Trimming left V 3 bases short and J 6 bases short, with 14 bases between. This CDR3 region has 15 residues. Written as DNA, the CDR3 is TGTGCCAGCAGTGACGAAGGCAGGGGTGATGAAAAACTGTTTTTT. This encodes CASSDEGRGDEKLFF.

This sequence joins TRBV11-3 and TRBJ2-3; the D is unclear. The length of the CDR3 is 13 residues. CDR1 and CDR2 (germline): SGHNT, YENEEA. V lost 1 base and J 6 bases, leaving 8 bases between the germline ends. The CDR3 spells CASSLVEADTQYF. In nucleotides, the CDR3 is TGTGCCAGCAGCTTAGTTGAGGCTGATACGCAGTATTTT.

CDR3 bases: TGCAGTGCTGAAGGGGACAGGATGTTCGGAAAACTGTTTTTT. Protein product: CSAEGDRMFGKLFF. This rearrangement joins TRBV20-1 to TRBJ1-4; 8 nucleotides line up with TRBD1. The CDR3 is 14 amino acids. CDR1 is DFQATT and CDR2 is SNEGSKA in the germline V gene (reference sequence). Unmatched junction bases numbered 12, after V lost 5 bases and J lost 10 bases.

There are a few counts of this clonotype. This chain's CDR3 is CASSRDRLDTQYF. The CDR3 DNA reads TGTGCCAGCAGCAGGGACAGATTAGATACGCAGTATTTT. The V and J genes are TRBV27 and TRBJ2-3, with 7 bases that match TRBD1. CDR1 is MNHEY and CDR2 is SMNVEV in the germline V gene (reference sequence). The CDR3 sequence is 13 residues long. V shed 6 bases, J shed 5 bases, and the junction held 5 bases outside the gene matches.

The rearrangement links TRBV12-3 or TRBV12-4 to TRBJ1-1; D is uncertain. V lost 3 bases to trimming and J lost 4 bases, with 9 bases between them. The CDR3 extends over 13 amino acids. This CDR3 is CASSLYPSTEAFF. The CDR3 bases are TGTGCCAGCAGTTTGTATCCGTCCACTGAAGCTTTCTTT.

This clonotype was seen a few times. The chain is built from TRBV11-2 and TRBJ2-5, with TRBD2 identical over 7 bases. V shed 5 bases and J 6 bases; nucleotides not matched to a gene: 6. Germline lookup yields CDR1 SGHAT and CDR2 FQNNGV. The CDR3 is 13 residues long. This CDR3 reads CASSPFGRQTQYF. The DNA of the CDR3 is TGTGCCAGCAGCCCCTTCGGGAGGCAGACCCAGTACTTC.

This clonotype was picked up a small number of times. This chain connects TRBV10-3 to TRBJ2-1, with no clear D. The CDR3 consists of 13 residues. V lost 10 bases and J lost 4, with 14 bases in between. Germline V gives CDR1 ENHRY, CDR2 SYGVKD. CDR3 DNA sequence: TGTGCCACCGCCCTCTCGCCATACAATGAGCAGTTCTTC. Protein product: CATALSPYNEQFF.

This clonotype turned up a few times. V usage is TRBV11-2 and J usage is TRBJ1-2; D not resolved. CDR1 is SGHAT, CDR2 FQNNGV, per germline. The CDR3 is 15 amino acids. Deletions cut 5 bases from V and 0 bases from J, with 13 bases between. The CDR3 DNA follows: TGTGCCAGCAGCATTCTTACCGGATCTAACTATGGCTACACCTTC. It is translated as CASSILTGSNYGYTF. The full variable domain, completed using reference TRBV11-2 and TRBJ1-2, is EAGVAQSPRYKIIEKRQSVAFWCNPISGHATLYWYQQILGQGPKLLIQFQNNGVVDDSQLPKDRFSAERLKGVDSTLKIQPAKLEDSAVYLCASSILTGSNYGYTFGSGTRLTVV.

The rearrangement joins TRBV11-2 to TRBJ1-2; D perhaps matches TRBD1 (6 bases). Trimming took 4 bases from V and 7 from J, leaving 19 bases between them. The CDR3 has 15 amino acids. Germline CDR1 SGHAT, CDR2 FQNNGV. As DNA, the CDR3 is TGTGCCAGCAGCTCTTATTTACGGGGGGCAAGTGGCTACACCTTC. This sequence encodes CASSSYLRGASGYTF.

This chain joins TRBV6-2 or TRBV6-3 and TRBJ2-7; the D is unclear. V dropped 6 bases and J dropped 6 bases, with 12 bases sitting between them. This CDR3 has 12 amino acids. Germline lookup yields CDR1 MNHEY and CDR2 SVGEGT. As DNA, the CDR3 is TGTGCCAGCAGCCAACGGGTAGGCGAGCAGTACTTC. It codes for CASSQRVGEQYF.

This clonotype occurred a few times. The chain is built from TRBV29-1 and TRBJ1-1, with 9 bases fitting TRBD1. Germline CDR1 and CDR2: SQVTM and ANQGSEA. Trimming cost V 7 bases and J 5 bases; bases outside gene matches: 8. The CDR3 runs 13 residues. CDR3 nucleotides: TGCAGCGGCGCCGGGACAGGGACTACTGAAGCTTTCTTT. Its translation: CSGAGTGTTEAFF.

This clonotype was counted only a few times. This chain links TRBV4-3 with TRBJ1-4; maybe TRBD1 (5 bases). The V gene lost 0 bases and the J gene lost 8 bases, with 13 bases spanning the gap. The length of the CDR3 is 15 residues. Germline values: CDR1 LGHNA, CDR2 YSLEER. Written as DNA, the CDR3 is TGCGCCAGCAGCCAAGATCGCAGGGTAGGGGAAAAACTGTTTTTT. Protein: CASSQDRRVGEKLFF.

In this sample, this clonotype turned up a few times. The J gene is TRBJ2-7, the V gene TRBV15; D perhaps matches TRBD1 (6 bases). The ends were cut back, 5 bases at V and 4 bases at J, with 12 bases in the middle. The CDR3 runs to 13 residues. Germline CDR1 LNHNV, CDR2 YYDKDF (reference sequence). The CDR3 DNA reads TGTGCCACCAGCTTAACAGGGAAATACGAGCAGTACTTC. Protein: CATSLTGKYEQYF.

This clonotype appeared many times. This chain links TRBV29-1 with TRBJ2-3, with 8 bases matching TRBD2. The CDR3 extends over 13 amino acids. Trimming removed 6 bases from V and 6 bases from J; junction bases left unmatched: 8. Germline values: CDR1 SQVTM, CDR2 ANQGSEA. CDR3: CSVRSGGRDTQYF. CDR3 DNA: TGCAGCGTCAGGTCGGGGGGGCGCGATACGCAGTATTTT.

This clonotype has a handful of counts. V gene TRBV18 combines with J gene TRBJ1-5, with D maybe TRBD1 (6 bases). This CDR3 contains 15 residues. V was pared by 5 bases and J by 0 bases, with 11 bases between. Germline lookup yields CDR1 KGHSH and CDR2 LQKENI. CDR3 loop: CASSETGYSNQPQHF. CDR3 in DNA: TGTGCCAGCTCAGAAACAGGGTATAGCAATCAGCCCCAGCATTTT.

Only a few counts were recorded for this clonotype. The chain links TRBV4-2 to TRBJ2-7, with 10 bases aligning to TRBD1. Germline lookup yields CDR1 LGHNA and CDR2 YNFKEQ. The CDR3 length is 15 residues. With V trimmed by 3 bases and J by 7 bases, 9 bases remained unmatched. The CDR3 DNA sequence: TGTGCCAGCAGCCACCCCGGGACAGGGGAGGATGAGCAGTACTTC. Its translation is CASSHPGTGEDEQYF.

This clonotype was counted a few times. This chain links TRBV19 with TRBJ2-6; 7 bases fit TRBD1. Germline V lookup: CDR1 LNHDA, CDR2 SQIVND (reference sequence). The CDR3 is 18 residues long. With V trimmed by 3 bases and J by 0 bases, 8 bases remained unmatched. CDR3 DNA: TGTGCCAGTAGTATGCCGGGACAGAAAATCTCTGGGGCCAACGTCCTGACTTTC. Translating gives CASSMPGQKISGANVLTF.

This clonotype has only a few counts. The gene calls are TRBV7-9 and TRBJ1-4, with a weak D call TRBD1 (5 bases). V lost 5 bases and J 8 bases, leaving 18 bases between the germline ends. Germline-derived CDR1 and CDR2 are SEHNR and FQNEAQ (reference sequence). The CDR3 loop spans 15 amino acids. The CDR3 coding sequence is TGTGCCAGCAGCCTTAATCCTCAGGGAGGGGAAAAACTGTTTTTT. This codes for CASSLNPQGGEKLFF.

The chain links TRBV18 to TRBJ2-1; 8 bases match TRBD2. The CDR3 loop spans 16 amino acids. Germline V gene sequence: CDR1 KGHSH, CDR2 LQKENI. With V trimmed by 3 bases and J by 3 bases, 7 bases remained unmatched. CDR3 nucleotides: TGTGCCAGCTCACCTCCACAGCGGGGGATCTACAATGAGCAGTTCTTC. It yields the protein CASSPPQRGIYNEQFF.